Shown below are 5 T cell receptor beta chains from a single sample sequenced in a study of cytomegalovirus exposure and HLA in healthy donors. It was with 60 Vbeta and 13 Jbeta primers that the PCR ran. Clones were read by immunoSEQ multiplex PCR, and TCRdb kept only the in-frame ones, dropping some. The sample holds over 150,000 clones, 75% to 85% seen once. The material sequenced was PBMCs. The receptors come from a woman in her twenties or thirties in good health and CMV-seropositive.

The chain has TRBV29-1 and TRBJ1-1, with a tentative D call TRBD1 (6 bases). Deletions cut 1 base from V and 0 bases from J, with 9 bases between. Germline V gene sequence: CDR1 SQVTM, CDR2 ANQGSEA. There are 14 residues in the CDR3. In DNA, the CDR3 is TGCAGCGTTGAAGCGACAGGCATGAACACTGAAGCTTTCTTT. This codes for CSVEATGMNTEAFF. Together with reference TRBV29-1 and TRBJ1-1, the CDR3 gives the full variable domain: SAVISQKPSRDICQRGTSLTIQCQVDSQVTMMFWYRQQPGQSLTLIATANQGSEATYESGFVIDKFPISRPNLTFSTLTVSNMSPEDSSIYLCSVEATGMNTEAFFGQGTRLTVV.

The chain uses TRBV18 and TRBJ2-7, with 7 bases fitting TRBD1. The CDR3 contains 14 residues. V dropped 3 bases and J dropped 1; count of bases not matched to a gene: 3. Germline loops: CDR1 KGHSH, CDR2 LQKENI. The CDR3 is CASSPPGQSYEQYF. For the CDR3, the DNA is TGTGCCAGCTCACCCCCGGGACAGTCCTACGAGCAGTACTTC.

V usage is TRBV6-4 and J usage is TRBJ1-1, with TRBD1 matching over 7 bases. Germline V CDR1 and CDR2: MRHNA, SNTAGT. The CDR3 covers 15 residues. With 0 bases clipped from V and 4 bases from J, the junction kept 5 bases outside the gene matches. The CDR3 DNA reads as TGTGCCAGCAGTGACTCCCGACAGGGCAGCACTGAAGCTTTCTTT. Protein sequence: CASSDSRQGSTEAFF.

The chain carries TRBV6-1 and TRBJ2-5; no clear D. The germline CDR1 and CDR2 sequences are MNHNS and SASEGT. Trimming took 1 base from V and 6 from J, leaving 12 bases between them. The CDR3 spans 14 residues. In DNA, the CDR3 is TGTGCCAGCAGTGAAGAGTATACGGTAAAGACCCAGTACTTC. Translated, it gives CASSEEYTVKTQYF.

J is TRBJ2-1 and V is TRBV18, with D unresolved. This CDR3 is 13 amino acids long. Germline lookup yields CDR1 KGHSH and CDR2 LQKENI. Trimming took 3 bases from V and 5 from J, leaving 8 bases between them. The CDR3 sequence: CASSPSVHNEQFF. CDR3 coding DNA: TGTGCCAGCTCACCCTCTGTCCACAATGAGCAGTTCTTC.